What follows are 16 T cell receptor beta chains derived from one specimen sequenced in a study of blood T cell repertoires in COVID-19. Clones were sequenced by immunoSEQ multiplex PCR, and TCRdb holds only the in-frame ones, with some missing. The table lists roughly 86,000 clones, about 83% of them singletons. Sequenced input: peripheral blood. The receptors derive from a woman between 70 and 85 years old with acute or convalescent COVID-19.

Regarding this clone: Within the sample, other DNA sequences also encode this same CDR3. V is TRBV2 and J is TRBJ1-1; TRBD1 is a possible D gene (5 bases). The CDR3 spans 13 residues. Germline-derived CDR1 and CDR2 are SNHLY and FYNNEI. Trimming took off 5 bases at V and 0 bases at J, with 7 bases between the two ends. The DNA for the CDR3 is TGTGCCAGCAGTAAGACAGTGAACACTGAAGCTTTCTTT. It yields the protein CASSKTVNTEAFF.

The chain combines TRBV19 with TRBJ1-4; 7 nucleotides align to TRBD1. Germline CDR1 and CDR2: LNHDA and SQIVND (reference sequence). The J segment lost 12 bases and the V segment lost 6 bases, leaving 16 bases of the junction unmatched. The CDR3 loop spans 15 amino acids. In DNA form, the CDR3 reads TGTGCCAGTAGACGACAGGGTCAAGTTCAGGGGGAACTGTTTTTT. Translated, it gives CASRRQGQVQGELFF.

The chain recombines TRBV7-8 with TRBJ2-3, with D maybe TRBD1 (6 bases). The CDR3 is made up of 13 amino acids. CDR1 and CDR2 from the germline V gene are SGHVS and FQNEAQ. V dropped 6 bases and J dropped 1 base, with 8 bases sitting between them. The CDR3 protein is CASSEGGTDTQYF. CDR3 in DNA: TGTGCCAGCAGTGAGGGGGGCACAGATACGCAGTATTTT.

This clone was observed once. The V and J genes are TRBV12-5 and TRBJ1-3; D is uncertain. The germline CDR1 and CDR2 sequences are LGHNT and FRNRAP. V was clipped by 7 bases and J by 8 bases, with 12 bases between them. This CDR3 region has 12 residues. This CDR3 reads CASVLNLDTIYF. The CDR3 region has the DNA TGTGCTAGTGTCCTTAACTTGGACACCATATATTTT.

Notes on this clone: The sample has other DNA sequences that encode this CDR3 too. This chain connects TRBV20-1 to TRBJ1-2, with D maybe TRBD1 (6 bases). Between the trimmed V and J ends, which lost 6 bases and 4 bases, there was a span of 15 bases. Germline V gene lookup returns CDR1 DFQATT and CDR2 SNEGSKA (reference sequence). The CDR3 totals 13 residues. In DNA form, the CDR3 reads TGCAGTGCCAGTGCACAGGGATCCTATGGCTACACCTTC. Its protein product is CSASAQGSYGYTF.

V usage is TRBV5-6 and J usage is TRBJ1-5; TRBD1 might be the D (6 bases). This CDR3 contains 15 residues. Per germline, CDR1 SGHDT and CDR2 YYEEEE. V gave up 3 bases and J gave up 3 bases, with 13 bases separating them. CDR3 amino acids: CASSYRQDFNQPQHF. The CDR3 region has the DNA TGTGCCAGCAGCTATCGACAGGATTTCAATCAGCCCCAGCATTTT.

The rearrangement joins TRBV5-4 to TRBJ2-7; 9 positions agree with TRBD1. From germline, CDR1 is SGHNT and CDR2 YYREEE (reference sequence). The CDR3 extends over 15 amino acids. Trimming removed 6 bases from V and 2 bases from J; junction bases left unmatched: 9. CDR3 amino acids: CASTPGTGTTYEQYF. The CDR3, as DNA: TGTGCCAGCACCCCAGGGACAGGGACGACCTACGAGCAGTACTTC. The variable domain in full, completed from reference TRBV5-4 and TRBJ2-7, reads ETGVTQSPTHLIKTRGQQVTLRCSSQSGHNTVSWYQQALGQGPQFIFQYYREEENGRGNFPPRFSGLQFPNYSSELNVNALELDDSALYLCASTPGTGTTYEQYFGPGTRLTVT.

The V and J genes are TRBV14 and TRBJ2-3; D is unclear. Germline values: CDR1 SGHDN, CDR2 FVKESK. The length of the CDR3 is 12 residues. Trimming left V 4 bases short and J 6 bases short, with 8 bases between. CDR3 sequence reads: CASSLGWDTQYF. CDR3 coding DNA: TGTGCCAGCAGCCTCGGTTGGGATACGCAGTATTTT. Full variable domain (missing parts from reference TRBV14 and TRBJ2-3): EAGVTQFPSHSVIEKGQTVTLRCDPISGHDNLYWYRRVMGKEIKFLLHFVKESKQDESGMPNNRFLAERTGGTYSTLKVQPAELEDSGVYFCASSLGWDTQYFGPGTRLTVL.

This clone is a singleton in its sample. V and J are TRBV28 and TRBJ1-1; D is unclear. Trimming cost V 5 bases and J 7 bases, with 14 bases left between them. The CDR3 loop spans 13 amino acids. Germline loops: CDR1 MDHEN, CDR2 SYDVKM. The CDR3 protein is CASSAPPGFEAFF. CDR3 sequence (DNA): TGTGCCAGCAGTGCACCCCCAGGATTTGAAGCTTTCTTT. Full variable domain (remainder filled in from reference TRBV28 and TRBJ1-1): DVKVTQSSRYLVKRTGEKVFLECVQDMDHENMFWYRQDPGLGLRLIYFSYDVKMKEKGDIPEGYSVSREKKERFSLILESASTNQTSMYLCASSAPPGFEAFFGQGTRLTVV.

The gene calls are TRBV3-1 (or the pseudogene TRBV3-2) and TRBJ1-5; 7 nucleotides line up with TRBD1. After removal of 2 bases from V and 4 bases from J, the junction contained 5 bases not matched to a gene. The CDR3 extends over 15 amino acids. Germline values: CDR1 LGHDT, CDR2 YNNKEL (reference sequence). CDR3 bases: TGTGCCAGCAGCCAAACAGGGGTAGGGAATCAGCCCCAGCATTTT. It codes for CASSQTGVGNQPQHF.

The chain recombines TRBV11-2 with TRBJ1-5; 7 bases fit TRBD1. Germline trimming cut 4 bases from V and 4 bases from J; bases unmatched to any gene: 19. The CDR3 runs to 19 residues. Germline CDR1 and CDR2: SGHAT and FQNNGV. CDR3 nucleotide sequence: TGTGCCAGCAGCTCCTCTTCGACGGGACAGCCTAGCCCTAATCAGCCCCAGCATTTT. It encodes CASSSSSTGQPSPNQPQHF.

V and J are TRBV5-4 and TRBJ2-3, with 9 bases lining up with TRBD2. The CDR3 has 17 residues. Germline CDR1 SGHNT, CDR2 YYREEE (reference sequence). V lost 0 bases and J lost 3; bases outside the gene matches: 8. In nucleotides, the CDR3 is TGTGCCAGCAGCTTGGTTAGCGGGGGCCCAAAAACAGATACGCAGTATTTT. As protein: CASSLVSGGPKTDTQYF.

This chain connects TRBV5-1 to TRBJ1-1; D is undetermined. With 0 bases removed from V and 4 bases from J, the gap between germline ends came to 13 bases. Germline CDR1 SGHRS, CDR2 YFSETQ. The length of the CDR3 is 15 residues. CDR3 in DNA: TGCGCCAGCAGCTTGGATAACGGAGGAGGCACTGAAGCTTTCTTT. It is translated as CASSLDNGGGTEAFF.

The V and J genes are TRBV30 and TRBJ1-5; possibly TRBD1 for D (6 bases). Per the germline V gene, CDR1 is GTSNPN and CDR2 is SVGIG (reference sequence). This CDR3 region has 14 residues. The germline V and J ends were trimmed by 3 bases and 7 bases, with 16 bases remaining between them. The CDR3 bases are TGTGCCTGGAGCCGACCAGGGGTTGGACAGCCCCAGCATTTT. This sequence encodes CAWSRPGVGQPQHF. The full variable domain, rest sourced from reference TRBV30 and TRBJ1-5, is SQTIHQWPATLVQPVGSPLSLECTVEGTSNPNLYWYRQAAGRGLQLLFYSVGIGQISSEVPQNLSASRPQDRQFILSSKKLLLSDSGFYLCAWSRPGVGQPQHFGDGTRLSIL.

This chain links TRBV28 with TRBJ1-1, with TRBD1 matching 7 bases. The V and J ends lost 5 bases and 10 bases, in that order; junction bases with no gene match: 13. CDR3 length: 14 amino acids. Germline V gives CDR1 MDHEN, CDR2 SYDVKM. CDR3 DNA: TGTGCCAGCAGTACACAGGGGACAGTCGATCCAGCTTTCTTT. It encodes CASSTQGTVDPAFF.

Here the CDR3 reads CASSKRGSYSNQPQHF. The DNA of the CDR3 is TGTGCCAGTAGTAAGCGGGGGAGCTATAGCAATCAGCCCCAGCATTTT. The V gene is TRBV19, the J gene TRBJ1-5, with D possibly being TRBD1 (5 bases). V was pared by 4 bases and J by 0 bases, with 13 bases between. The CDR3 totals 16 residues. Germline V gene data show CDR1 as LNHDA and CDR2 as SQIVND (reference sequence).